These 7 T cell receptor beta chains were sequenced from one sample in a study of T cell responses to AZD1222 COVID-19 vaccine. The method was immunoSEQ multiplex PCR; TCRdb's version includes in-frame clones alone and lacks a portion of them. The data contain approximately 160,000 clones, around 94% of them singletons. The input for sequencing was peripheral blood, taken on day 0 of AZD1222 vaccination. These receptors all stem from an adult in good health.

The chain employs TRBV7-8 and TRBJ1-5; 7 positions match TRBD1. The V gene end was trimmed by 0 bases and the J gene end by 4 bases; junction bases not matched to a gene: 15. CDR1 SGHVS and CDR2 FQNEAQ come from the germline V gene. This CDR3 is built from 19 residues. The CDR3 region is CASSLAGRGPLSGNQPQHF. The CDR3 DNA reads TGTGCCAGCAGCTTAGCAGGGAGGGGGCCTCTCTCTGGAAATCAGCCCCAGCATTTT. Combining the CDR3 with reference TRBV7-8 and TRBJ1-5 gives the whole variable domain GAGVSQSPRYKVAKRGQDVALRCDPISGHVSLFWYQQALGQGPEFLTYFQNEAQLDKSGLPSDRFFAERPEGSVSTLKIQRTQQEDSAVYLCASSLAGRGPLSGNQPQHFGDGTRLSIL.

The chain couples TRBV5-1 to TRBJ1-4; D ambiguous. This CDR3 comprises 13 residues. The V gene's germline CDR1 is SGHRS and CDR2 YFSETQ. V was clipped by 0 bases and J by 7 bases, with 7 bases between them. CDR3 protein: CASSLGGGEKLFF. The DNA of the CDR3 is TGCGCCAGCAGCTTGGGGGGTGGTGAAAAACTGTTTTTT.

V gene TRBV19 combines with J gene TRBJ1-1, with unresolved D. Germline lookup yields CDR1 LNHDA and CDR2 SQIVND (reference sequence). The CDR3 extends over 13 amino acids. Trimming took 9 bases from V and 2 from J, leaving 13 bases between them. CDR3 coding DNA: TGTGCCAGCCGCCCCCGGGGAAACACTGAAGCTTTCTTT. Translating gives CASRPRGNTEAFF.

The genes are TRBV18 and TRBJ1-6, with D unclear. The CDR3 extends over 12 amino acids. Deletions cut 1 base from V and 6 bases from J, with 1 base between. Germline CDR1 reads KGHSH; CDR2 reads LQKENI. The CDR3 DNA reads TGTGCCAGCTCACCACTTAATTCACCCCTCCACTTT. It yields the protein CASSPLNSPLHF.

The chain links TRBV14 to TRBJ1-4, with D perhaps matching TRBD1 (6 bases). Germline V gene sequence: CDR1 SGHDN, CDR2 FVKESK. This CDR3 has 15 amino acids. V was cut by 4 bases and J by 7 bases, with 16 bases left in between. CDR3 loop: CASSRLTGYREKLFF. The CDR3 nucleotides are TGTGCCAGCAGCCGTCTTACAGGGTATCGTGAAAAACTGTTTTTT.

Only one count was recorded for this clone. The J gene is TRBJ2-1, the V gene TRBV11-3; 14 positions agree with TRBD2. Germline loops: CDR1 SGHNT, CDR2 YENEEA. The CDR3 sequence is 13 residues long. V dropped 5 bases and J dropped 13; count of bases not matched to a gene: 4. The CDR3 region has the DNA TGTGCCAGCAGCAAGACTAGCGGGGGGGCCCAGTTCTTC. This translates into CASSKTSGGAQFF.

To note about this clone: Other DNA sequences in the sample encode the same CDR3. V is TRBV5-1 and J is TRBJ1-3; D remains unclear. Per the germline V gene, CDR1 is SGHRS and CDR2 is YFSETQ. CDR3 length: 14 residues. V lost 0 bases to trimming and J lost 0 bases, with 4 bases between them. The CDR3 DNA is TGCGCCAGCAGCTTGGACAGCTCTGGAAACACCATATATTTT. Translating gives CASSLDSSGNTIYF.